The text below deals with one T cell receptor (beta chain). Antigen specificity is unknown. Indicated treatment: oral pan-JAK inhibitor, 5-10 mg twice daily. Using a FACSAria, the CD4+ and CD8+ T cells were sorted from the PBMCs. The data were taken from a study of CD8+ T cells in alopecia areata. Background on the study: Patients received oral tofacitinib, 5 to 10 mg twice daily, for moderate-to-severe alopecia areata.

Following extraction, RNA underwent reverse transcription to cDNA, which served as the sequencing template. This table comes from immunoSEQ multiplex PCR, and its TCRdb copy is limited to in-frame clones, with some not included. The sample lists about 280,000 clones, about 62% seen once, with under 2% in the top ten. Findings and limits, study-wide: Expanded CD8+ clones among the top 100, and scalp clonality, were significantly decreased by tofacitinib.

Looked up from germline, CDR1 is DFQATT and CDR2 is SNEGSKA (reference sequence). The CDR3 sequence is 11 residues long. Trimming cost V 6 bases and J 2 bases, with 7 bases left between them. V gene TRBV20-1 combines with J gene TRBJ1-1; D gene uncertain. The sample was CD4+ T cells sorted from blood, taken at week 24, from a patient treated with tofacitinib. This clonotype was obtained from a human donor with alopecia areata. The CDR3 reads CSAPLNTEAFF. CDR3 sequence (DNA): TGCAGTGCGCCTCTTAACACTGAAGCTTTCTTT.